Listed below are T cell receptor delta chains from one sample, sequenced in a study of gamma-delta T cells after stem cell transplantation. TCRdb re-identified clones in the RT-PCR reads via CATT. The sample includes about 6,500 delta-chain clones, nearly 25% of them seen just once. The sequenced sample consisted of gamma-delta T cells. These receptors came from a human donor. It is not recorded whose cells these are; they may come from a transplant donor. CDR3s include the opening cysteine and the closing phenylalanine or tryptophan. The order of the fields is J gene, clone size, V gene, CDR3 protein. A clone size is listed for some rows: how often the clone was seen (once, few, many), or a class if it is expanded.

>TRDJ1|.|TRDV2
CACDTLLGDSKLIF
>TRDJ3|medium-sized|TRDV2
CACDTTGGLSSWDTRQMFF
>TRDJ1|.|TRDV2
CACDPIPPMGDKGADKLIF
>TRDJ1|few|TRDV2
CACDTFPGAADKLIF
>TRDJ1|.|TRDV1
CALGEPLRRFGTDKLIF
>TRDJ3|.|TRDV2
CACDTVPTITRPLSWDTRQMFF
>TRDJ3|few|TRDV2
CACDRLGDGSSWDTRQMFF
>TRDJ1|medium-sized|TRDV2
CACVPLLGVHTDKLIF
>TRDJ1|few|TRDV2
CACDTARLSTDKLIF
>TRDJ1|.|TRDV2
CACDTVLGDTSDKLIF
>TRDJ1|medium-sized|TRDV2
CACETLLTGGYASGGDKLIF
>TRDJ1|few|TRDV2
CACDCLSGDCTDKLIF
>TRDJ1|few|TRDV2
CACDTVGTHRALYTDKLIF
>TRDJ1|few|TRDV2
CACDTDGLGDTPKGTDKLIF